This entry lists 10 T cell receptor beta chains sequenced from one sample in a study of T cells in Graves' hyperthyroidism and ophthalmopathy. RNA transcripts yielded amplified TCR beta CDR3 regions. First-round RT-PCR with HTBI primers amplified the TCR CDR3 region. A single record per CDR3 protein comes from TCRdb applying MiXCR to the multiplex PCR reads. The sample includes roughly 330,000 distinct CDR3 sequences, 16% of them seen just once. The sample comprised blood. The receptors originated from a man aged 30 to 45 with Graves' hyperthyroidism.

The chain carries TRBV19 and TRBJ1-5; a possible D gene is TRBD1 (6 bases). Germline V lookup: CDR1 LNHDA, CDR2 SQIVND (reference sequence). V was pared by 3 bases and J by 4 bases, with 13 bases between. The CDR3 contains 15 residues. The CDR3 DNA reads TGTGCCAGTAGTATTGGACAGATTAGAAATCAGCCCCAGCATTTT. Protein: CASSIGQIRNQPQHF.

The sample holds a few counts of this clonotype. The rearrangement uses TRBV2 and TRBJ1-5, with TRBD1 matching over 11 bases. The J segment lost 1 base and the V segment lost 4 bases, leaving 3 bases of the junction unmatched. The CDR3 is 16 amino acids. Germline V gives CDR1 SNHLY, CDR2 FYNNEI. The CDR3, as DNA: TGTGCCAGCAGTGCGGACAGGGGGCAGAGCAATCAGCCCCAGCATTTT. Protein: CASSADRGQSNQPQHF. Complete variable domain (other parts from reference TRBV2 and TRBJ1-5): EPEVTQTPSHQVTQMGQEVILRCVPISNHLYFYWYRQILGQKVEFLVSFYNNEISEKSEIFDDQFSVERPDGSNFTLKIRSTKLEDSAMYFCASSADRGQSNQPQHFGDGTRLSIL.

This clonotype was observed at least ten times. The rearrangement links TRBV7-9 to TRBJ1-6; no clear D gene. This CDR3 is 12 amino acids long. The V end was cut by 4 bases, the J end by 6 bases, with 4 bases between. CDR1 and CDR2 (germline): SEHNR, FQNEAQ (reference sequence). The CDR3 sequence: CASSWGNSPLHF. CDR3 DNA sequence: TGTGCCAGCAGCTGGGGTAATTCACCCCTCCACTTT.

J is TRBJ2-1 and V is TRBV13, with 7 bases that match TRBD2. There are 16 residues in the CDR3. J lost 6 bases, V lost 3 bases, and 11 bases had no gene match. CDR1 is PRHDT, CDR2 FYEKMQ, per germline (reference sequence). The CDR3 spells CASSFVSSGSGNEQFF. CDR3 in DNA: TGTGCCAGCAGCTTCGTCTCTAGCGGCTCCGGCAATGAGCAGTTCTTC. Looking up the rest from reference TRBV13 and TRBJ2-1 gives the full variable domain: AAGVIQSPRHLIKEKRETATLKCYPIPRHDTVYWYQQGPGQDPQFLISFYEKMQSDKGSIPDRFSAQQFSDYHSELNMSSLELGDSALYFCASSFVSSGSGNEQFFGPGTRLTVL.

This clonotype was counted only a few times. The chain combines TRBV6-1 with TRBJ2-7; 8 bases agree with TRBD2. CDR3 length equals 11 residues. Looked up from germline, CDR1 is MNHNS and CDR2 is SASEGT. The ends lost 8 bases at V and 5 bases at J; junction bases unmatched: 2. This CDR3 is CASETSDEQYF. DNA of the CDR3: TGTGCCAGCGAGACTAGCGACGAGCAGTACTTC.

This clonotype was counted only a few times. CDR3 DNA: TGCGCCAGCAGGATAGCGGGGACCTACAATGAGCAGTTCTTC. Translated: CASRIAGTYNEQFF. V and J are TRBV4-1 and TRBJ2-1; TRBD2 matches 8 bases. Trimming at V came to 6 bases and at J to 2 bases, leaving 3 bases not matched to a gene. This CDR3 has 14 amino acids. Germline-derived CDR1 and CDR2 are MGHRA and YSYEKL.

V is TRBV18 and J is TRBJ2-1; 13 bases are a match to TRBD2. The CDR3 runs to 15 residues. Germline V gene lookup returns CDR1 KGHSH and CDR2 LQKENI. The J segment lost 10 bases and the V segment lost 3 bases, leaving 6 bases of the junction unmatched. For the CDR3, the DNA is TGTGCCAGCTCACCGAAAACTAGCGGGAGGGACGAGCAGTTCTTC. It encodes CASSPKTSGRDEQFF.

This clonotype has at least ten counts. This sequence joins TRBV11-1 and TRBJ2-1, with D unresolved. Deletions cut 3 bases from V and 3 bases from J, with 21 bases between. The CDR3 runs to 18 residues. CDR1 and CDR2 (germline): SGHAT, FQDESV (reference sequence). The CDR3: CASSFQNPPTTYYNEQFF. In nucleotides, the CDR3 is TGTGCCAGCAGCTTCCAGAATCCCCCAACGACCTACTACAATGAGCAGTTCTTC.

The rearrangement joins TRBV4-1 to TRBJ2-7; D is ambiguous. This CDR3 has 14 amino acids. Trimming took off 1 base at V and 3 bases at J, with 10 bases between the two ends. Germline V gene sequence: CDR1 MGHRA, CDR2 YSYEKL. In DNA form, the CDR3 reads TGCGCCAGCAGCCAAGGATCCGCCATCTACGAGCAGTACTTC. Protein product: CASSQGSAIYEQYF.

Many counts were recorded for this clonotype. J is TRBJ1-2 and V is TRBV6-6; 8 nucleotides line up with TRBD1. CDR3 length equals 15 residues. Per germline, CDR1 MNHNY and CDR2 SVGAGI (reference sequence). V gave up 0 bases and J gave up 6 bases; unmatched junction bases: 6. CDR3 sequence reads: CASSYSVPGGDGYTF. CDR3 nucleotide sequence: TGTGCCAGCAGTTACTCAGTCCCAGGGGGCGATGGCTACACCTTC.